This T cell receptor (beta chain) was sequenced during a study of T cell responses to AZD1222 COVID-19 vaccine. Produced via immunoSEQ multiplex PCR; TCRdb's table is partial and in-frame only. The repertoire holds approximately 50,000 clones, with nearly 80% as singletons. The V gene's germline CDR1 is MGHRA and CDR2 YSYEKL. The CDR3 sequence is 15 residues long. V lost 4 bases, J lost 4 bases, and 13 bases lay in between. This material consisted of peripheral blood, taken 28 days after the second AZD1222 dose. The TCR was taken from an adult who received the AZD1222 COVID-19 vaccine. This rearrangement joins TRBV4-1 to TRBJ1-4; no clear D gene. The chain's CDR3 is CASSRTPAINEKLFF. The CDR3 DNA sequence: TGCGCCAGCAGCCGGACCCCAGCAATTAATGAAAAACTGTTTTTT.